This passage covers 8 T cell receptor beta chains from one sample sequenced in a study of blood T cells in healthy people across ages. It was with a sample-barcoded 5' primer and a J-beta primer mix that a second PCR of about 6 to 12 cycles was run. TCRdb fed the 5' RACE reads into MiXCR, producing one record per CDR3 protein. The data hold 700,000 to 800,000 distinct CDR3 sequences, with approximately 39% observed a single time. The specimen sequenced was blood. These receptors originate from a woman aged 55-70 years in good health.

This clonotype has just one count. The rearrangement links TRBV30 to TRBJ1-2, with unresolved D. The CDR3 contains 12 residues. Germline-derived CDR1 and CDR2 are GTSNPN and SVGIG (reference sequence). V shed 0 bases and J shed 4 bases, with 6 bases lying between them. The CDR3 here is CAWSVLGYGYTF. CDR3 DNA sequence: TGTGCCTGGAGTGTCCTAGGCTATGGCTACACCTTC.

The CDR3 loop is CSATALAGGLYEQYF. The CDR3 nucleotides are TGCAGTGCTACAGCCCTAGCGGGGGGGCTCTACGAGCAGTACTTC. The chain joins TRBV20-1 to TRBJ2-7; 12 bases line up with TRBD2. This CDR3 contains 15 residues. Germline values: CDR1 DFQATT, CDR2 SNEGSKA (reference sequence). The ends lost 4 bases at V and 3 bases at J; junction bases unmatched: 7.

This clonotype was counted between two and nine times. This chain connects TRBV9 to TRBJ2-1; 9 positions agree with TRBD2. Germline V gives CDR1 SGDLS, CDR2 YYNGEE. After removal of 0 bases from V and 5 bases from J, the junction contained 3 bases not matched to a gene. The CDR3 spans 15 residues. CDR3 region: CASSVELAGNNEQFF. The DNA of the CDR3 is TGTGCCAGCAGCGTAGAGCTAGCGGGGAACAATGAGCAGTTCTTC.

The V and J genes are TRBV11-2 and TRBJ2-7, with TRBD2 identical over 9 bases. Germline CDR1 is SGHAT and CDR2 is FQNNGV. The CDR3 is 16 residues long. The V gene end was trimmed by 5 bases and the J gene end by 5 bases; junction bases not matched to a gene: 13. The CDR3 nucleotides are TGTGCCAGCAGCCCAGACTGGGTAGCGGGAGTCCACGAGCAGTACTTC. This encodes CASSPDWVAGVHEQYF.

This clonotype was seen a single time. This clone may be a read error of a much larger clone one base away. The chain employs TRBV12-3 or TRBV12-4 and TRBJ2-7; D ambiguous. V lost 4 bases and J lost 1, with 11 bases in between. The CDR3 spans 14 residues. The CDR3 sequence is CASSWQEQSYEQYF. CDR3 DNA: TGTGCCAGCAGTTGGCAAGAGCAGTCCTACGAGCAGTACTTC.

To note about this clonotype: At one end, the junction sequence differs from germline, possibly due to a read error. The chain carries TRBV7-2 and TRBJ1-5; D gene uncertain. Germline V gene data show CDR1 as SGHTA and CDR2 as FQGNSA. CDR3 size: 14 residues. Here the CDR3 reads CASSRYGSSQPQHF. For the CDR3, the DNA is TGTGCCAGCAGCCGTTACGGGAGCAGTCAGCCCCAGCATTTT.

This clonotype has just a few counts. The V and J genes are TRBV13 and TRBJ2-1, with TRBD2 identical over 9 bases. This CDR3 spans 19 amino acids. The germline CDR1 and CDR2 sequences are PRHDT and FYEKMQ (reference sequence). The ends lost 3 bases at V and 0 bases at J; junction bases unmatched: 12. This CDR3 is CASSFPFRLAENSYNEQFF. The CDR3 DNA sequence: TGTGCCAGCAGCTTTCCCTTTAGACTAGCGGAGAACTCCTACAATGAGCAGTTCTTC. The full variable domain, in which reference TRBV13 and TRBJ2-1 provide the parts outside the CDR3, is AAGVIQSPRHLIKEKRETATLKCYPIPRHDTVYWYQQGPGQDPQFLISFYEKMQSDKGSIPDRFSAQQFSDYHSELNMSSLELGDSALYFCASSFPFRLAENSYNEQFFGPGTRLTVL.

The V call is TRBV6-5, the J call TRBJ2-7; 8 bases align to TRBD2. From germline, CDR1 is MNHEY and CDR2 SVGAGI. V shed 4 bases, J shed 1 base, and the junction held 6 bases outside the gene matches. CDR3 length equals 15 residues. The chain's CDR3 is CASSSLVAGSYEQYF. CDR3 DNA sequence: TGTGCCAGCAGTTCCCTGGTAGCGGGGTCCTACGAGCAGTACTTC.